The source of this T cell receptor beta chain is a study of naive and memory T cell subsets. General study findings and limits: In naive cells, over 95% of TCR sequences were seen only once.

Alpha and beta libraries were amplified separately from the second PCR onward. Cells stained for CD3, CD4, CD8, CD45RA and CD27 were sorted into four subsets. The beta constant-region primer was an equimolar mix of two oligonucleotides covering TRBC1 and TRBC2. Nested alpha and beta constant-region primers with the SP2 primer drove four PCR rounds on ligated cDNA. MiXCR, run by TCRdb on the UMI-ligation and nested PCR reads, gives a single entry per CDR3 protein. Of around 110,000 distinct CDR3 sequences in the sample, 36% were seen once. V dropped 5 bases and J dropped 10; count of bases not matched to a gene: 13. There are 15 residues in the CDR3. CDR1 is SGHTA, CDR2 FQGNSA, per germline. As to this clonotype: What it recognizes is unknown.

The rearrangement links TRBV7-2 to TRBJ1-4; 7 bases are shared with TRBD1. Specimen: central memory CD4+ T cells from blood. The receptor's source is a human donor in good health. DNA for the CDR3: TGTGCCAGCAGCAGGGGGGGACAGCAGCAGGGAAAACTGTTTTTT. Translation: CASSRGGQQQGKLFF.